This TCR beta chain comes out of a study of T cells after yellow fever vaccination. MiXCR, applied by TCRdb to the 5' RACE reads, yields one record per CDR3 protein. The table includes around 300,000 distinct CDR3 sequences, 13% detected once. This clonotype appeared a few times. Germline V gene data show CDR1 as SGDLS and CDR2 as YYNGEE. With V trimmed by 3 bases and J by 7 bases, 10 bases remained unmatched. The CDR3 is made up of 14 amino acids. The source of this sequence is a man aged 25-45 years who received the YFV17D yellow fever vaccine. The sequences come from CD4+ T cells sorted from PBMCs, collected 45 days after the yellow fever booster vaccination. The V and J genes are TRBV9 and TRBJ2-7; 7 bases are a match to TRBD1. CDR3 nucleotide sequence: TGTGCCAGCAGCGCAACCAAGGGGGCACAAGAGCAGTACTTC. Translated, it gives CASSATKGAQEQYF.